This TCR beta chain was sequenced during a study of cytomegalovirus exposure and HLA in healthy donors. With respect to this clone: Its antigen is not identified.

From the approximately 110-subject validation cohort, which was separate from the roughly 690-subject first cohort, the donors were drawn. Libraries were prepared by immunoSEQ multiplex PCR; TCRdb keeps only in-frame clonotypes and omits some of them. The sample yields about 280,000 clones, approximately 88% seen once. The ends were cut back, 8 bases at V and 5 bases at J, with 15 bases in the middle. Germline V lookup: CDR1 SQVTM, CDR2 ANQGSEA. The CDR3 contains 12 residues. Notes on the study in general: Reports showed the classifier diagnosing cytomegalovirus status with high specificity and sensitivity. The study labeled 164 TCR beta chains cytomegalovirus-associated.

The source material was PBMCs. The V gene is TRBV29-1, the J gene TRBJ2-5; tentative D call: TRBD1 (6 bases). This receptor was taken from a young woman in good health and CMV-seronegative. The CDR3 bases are TGCAGCTTCATGTGGGGGCGGGAGACCCAGTACTTC. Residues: CSFMWGRETQYF. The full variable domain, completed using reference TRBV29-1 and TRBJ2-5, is SAVISQKPSRDICQRGTSLTIQCQVDSQVTMMFWYRQQPGQSLTLIATANQGSEATYESGFVIDKFPISRPNLTFSTLTVSNMSPEDSSIYLCSFMWGRETQYFGPGTRLLVL.